This T cell receptor beta chain was captured in a study of shared clonotypes between healthy human individuals. The CD4+ fraction was divided into a CD45RA+ naive subset and a CD45RA-negative memory subset. Over several immunoSEQ plates, each subset's genomic DNA was distributed in even portions. The table came from immunoSEQ multiplex PCR; TCRdb's copy has only in-frame clones and leaves some out. The sample lists about 1 million clones, roughly 75% seen once, with over 1.3% in the top ten. The count of this clone is one. Antigen specificity is unknown. Study-wide results and limits: Researchers found naive subsets generally carried larger estimated richness than memory subsets.

The origin of this receptor is a man younger than 35 in good health. The sequenced material came from memory CD4+ T cells sorted from blood. Regarding subset: CD45RA-negative fraction.

The CDR3 coding sequence is TGTGCCAGCACGCCCCGGACCCCAGCTAACTATGGCTACACCTTC. As protein: CASTPRTPANYGYTF. V gene TRBV6-5 combines with J gene TRBJ1-2, with D hard to call. CDR1 and CDR2 from the germline V gene are MNHEY and SVGAGI. This CDR3 spans 15 amino acids. The V and J ends lost 7 bases and 0 bases respectively, with 15 bases between them.